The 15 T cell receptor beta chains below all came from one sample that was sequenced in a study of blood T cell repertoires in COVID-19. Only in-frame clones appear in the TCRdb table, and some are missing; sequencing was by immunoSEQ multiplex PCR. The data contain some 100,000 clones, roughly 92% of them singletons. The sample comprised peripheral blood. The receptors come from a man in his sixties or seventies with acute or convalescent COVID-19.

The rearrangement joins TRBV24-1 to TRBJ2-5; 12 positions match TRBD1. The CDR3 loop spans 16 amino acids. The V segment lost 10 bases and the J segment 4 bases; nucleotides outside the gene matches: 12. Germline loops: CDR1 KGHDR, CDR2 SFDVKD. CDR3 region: CATSGTGGPEGETQYF. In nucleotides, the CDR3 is TGTGCCACTTCCGGGACAGGGGGCCCCGAGGGAGAGACCCAGTACTTC.

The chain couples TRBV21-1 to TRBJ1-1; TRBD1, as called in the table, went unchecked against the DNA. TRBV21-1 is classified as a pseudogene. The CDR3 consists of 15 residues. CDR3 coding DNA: TGTGCCAGCAGCAAAGACGACAGGCCAGACACTGAAGCTTTCTTT. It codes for CASSKDDRPDTEAFF.

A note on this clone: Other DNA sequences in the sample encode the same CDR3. The CDR3 nucleotides are TGTGCCAGCAGCCAAGCGGTTAGCAATCAGCCCCAGCATTTT. Residues: CASSQAVSNQPQHF. The chain is built from TRBV3-1 (or the pseudogene TRBV3-2) and TRBJ1-5; no definite D call. The CDR3 is made up of 14 amino acids. Looked up from germline, CDR1 is LGHDT and CDR2 is YNNKEL (reference sequence). Trimming left V 1 base short and J 0 bases short, with 4 bases between.

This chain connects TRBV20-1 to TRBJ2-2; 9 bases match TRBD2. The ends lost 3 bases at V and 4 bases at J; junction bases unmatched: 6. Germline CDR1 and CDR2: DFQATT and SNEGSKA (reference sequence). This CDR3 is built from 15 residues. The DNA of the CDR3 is TGCAGTGCTAGTCGGAGGCGGGGGGGCACCGGGGAGCTGTTTTTT. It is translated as CSASRRRGGTGELFF.

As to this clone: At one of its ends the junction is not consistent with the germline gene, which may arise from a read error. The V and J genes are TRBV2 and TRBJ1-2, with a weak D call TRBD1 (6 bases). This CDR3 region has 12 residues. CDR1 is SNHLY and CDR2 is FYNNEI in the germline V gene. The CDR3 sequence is CAISQGQGPKAF. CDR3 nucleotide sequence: TGTGCCATCTCCCAGGGGCAGGGGCCGAAAGCCTTC.

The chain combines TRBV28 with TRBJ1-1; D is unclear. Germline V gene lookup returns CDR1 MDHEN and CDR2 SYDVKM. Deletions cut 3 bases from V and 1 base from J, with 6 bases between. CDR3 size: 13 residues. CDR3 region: CASSLWQNTEAFF. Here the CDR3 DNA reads TGTGCCAGCAGTTTGTGGCAGAACACTGAAGCTTTCTTT.

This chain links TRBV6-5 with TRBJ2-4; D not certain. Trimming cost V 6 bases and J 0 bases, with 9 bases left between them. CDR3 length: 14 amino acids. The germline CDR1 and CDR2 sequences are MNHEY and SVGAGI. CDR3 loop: CASRESLAKNIQYF. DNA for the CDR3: TGTGCCAGCAGAGAGAGCTTAGCCAAAAACATTCAGTACTTC.

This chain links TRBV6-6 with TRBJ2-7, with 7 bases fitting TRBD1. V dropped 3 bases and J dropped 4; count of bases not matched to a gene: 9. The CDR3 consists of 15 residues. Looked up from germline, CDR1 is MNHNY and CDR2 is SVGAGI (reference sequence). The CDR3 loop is CASSYLKGGFYEQYF. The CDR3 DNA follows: TGTGCCAGCAGTTATCTCAAAGGGGGCTTTTACGAGCAGTACTTC.

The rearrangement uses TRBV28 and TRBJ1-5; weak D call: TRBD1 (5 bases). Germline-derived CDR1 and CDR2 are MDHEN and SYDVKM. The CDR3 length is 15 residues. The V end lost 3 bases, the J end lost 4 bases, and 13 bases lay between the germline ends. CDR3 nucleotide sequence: TGTGCCAGCAGTTTGCAGGGCTGGCGAAATCAGCCCCAGCATTTT. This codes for CASSLQGWRNQPQHF.

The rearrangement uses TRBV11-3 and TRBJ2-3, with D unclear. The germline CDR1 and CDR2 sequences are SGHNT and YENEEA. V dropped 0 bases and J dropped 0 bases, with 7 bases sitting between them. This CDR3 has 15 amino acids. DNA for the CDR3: TGTGCCAGCAGCTTAGATCGGGTCAGCACAGATACGCAGTATTTT. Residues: CASSLDRVSTDTQYF. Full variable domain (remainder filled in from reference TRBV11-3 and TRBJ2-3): EAGVVQSPRYKIIEKKQPVAFWCNPISGHNTLYWYLQNLGQGPELLIRYENEEAVDDSQLPKDRFSAERLKGVDSTLKIQPAELGDSAVYLCASSLDRVSTDTQYFGPGTRLTVL.

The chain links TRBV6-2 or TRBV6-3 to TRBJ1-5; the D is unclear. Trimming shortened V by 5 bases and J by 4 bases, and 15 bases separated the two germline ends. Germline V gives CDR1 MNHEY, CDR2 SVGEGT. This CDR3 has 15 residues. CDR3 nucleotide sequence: TGTGCCAGCAGTCCCCGGGAGGGAGGGAATCAGCCCCAGCATTTT. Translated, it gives CASSPREGGNQPQHF.

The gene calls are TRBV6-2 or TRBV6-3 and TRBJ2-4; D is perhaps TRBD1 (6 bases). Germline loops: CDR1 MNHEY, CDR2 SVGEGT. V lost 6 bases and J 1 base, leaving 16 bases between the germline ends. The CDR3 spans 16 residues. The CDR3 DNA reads TGTGCCAGCAGCCCCGTCCCTCAGGGGGCCAAAAACATTCAGTACTTC. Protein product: CASSPVPQGAKNIQYF.

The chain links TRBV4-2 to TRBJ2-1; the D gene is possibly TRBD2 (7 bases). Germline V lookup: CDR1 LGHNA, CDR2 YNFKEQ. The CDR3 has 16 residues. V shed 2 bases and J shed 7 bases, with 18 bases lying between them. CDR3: CASSQFAGAVRNEQFF. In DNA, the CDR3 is TGTGCCAGCAGCCAATTCGCGGGGGCCGTTAGAAATGAGCAGTTCTTC.

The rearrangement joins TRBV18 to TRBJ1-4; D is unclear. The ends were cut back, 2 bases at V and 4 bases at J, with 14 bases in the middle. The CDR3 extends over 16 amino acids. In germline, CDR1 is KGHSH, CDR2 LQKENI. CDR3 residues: CASSPVVRLSNEKLFF. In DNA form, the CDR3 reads TGTGCCAGCTCACCAGTCGTGCGACTGAGTAATGAAAAACTGTTTTTT. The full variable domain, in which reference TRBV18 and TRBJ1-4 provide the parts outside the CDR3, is NAGVMQNPRHLVRRRGQEARLRCSPMKGHSHVYWYRQLPEEGLKFMVYLQKENIIDESGMPKERFSAEFPKEGPSILRIQQVVRGDSAAYFCASSPVVRLSNEKLFFGSGTQLSVL.

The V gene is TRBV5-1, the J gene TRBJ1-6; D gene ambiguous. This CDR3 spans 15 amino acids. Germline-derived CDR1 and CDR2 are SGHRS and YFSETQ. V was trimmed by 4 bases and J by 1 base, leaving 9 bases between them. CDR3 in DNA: TGCGCCAGCAGCCCGCGAGGATCCTATAATTCACCCCTCCACTTT. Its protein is CASSPRGSYNSPLHF.